The entry below describes one T cell receptor (beta chain). The antigen is undetermined. TCRdb's table, derived via immunoSEQ multiplex PCR, lists solely in-frame clones and lacks some. The table lists fewer than 200,000 clones, around 88% of them singletons. Trimming removed 7 bases from V and 2 bases from J, with 9 bases in between. The CDR3 loop spans 13 amino acids. From germline, CDR1 is ENHRY and CDR2 SYGVKD. The record originates from a study of T cell responses to AZD1222 COVID-19 vaccine. Study-level findings and limits: The span of vaccine-associated CD4 TCRs extended across spike, with dominance at 160-218 and 743-854. Most donors were white British and more were female, and clonal diversity was possibly underestimated. Sampling captured repertoires only after the peak T cell response.

Sequences were derived from peripheral blood, sampled 28 days after the second AZD1222 dose. This TCR was recovered from an adult who received the AZD1222 COVID-19 vaccine. The gene calls are TRBV10-3 and TRBJ2-1; D remains unclear. The CDR3 region is CAITGRPYNEQFF. The CDR3 nucleotides are TGTGCCATCACTGGCAGGCCCTACAATGAGCAGTTCTTC.